A single sample is the source of the 14 T cell receptor beta chains below, sequenced in a study of post-analysis software for immune sequencing data. Study-wide results and caveats: Roughly five TRBV segments were significantly more frequent in patients than in controls. TRBV5-6, TRBV5-1 and TRBV20-1 were among these segments.

Unique-molecular-identifier-tagged TCR beta cDNA libraries were used. One entry per CDR3 protein results from TCRdb running MiXCR on the PCR reads. The table lists roughly 600,000 distinct CDR3 sequences, about 40% of them singletons, with 1.5% to 2% in the top ten. These TCRs' antigens remain unknown. The sample taken for sequencing was blood. These receptors were taken from a girl aged 10-17 years with multiple sclerosis.

This chain joins TRBV12-3 or TRBV12-4 and TRBJ2-1; D may correspond to TRBD1 or TRBD2 (5 bases each). Gene TRBJ2-7 matches the end of the DNA better, so the J call may be wrong. The length of the CDR3 is 15 residues. The CDR3 sequence: CASSLVGTANNEQYF. CDR3 in DNA: TGTGCCAGCAGTTTGGTAGGGACGGCCAACAATGAGCAGTACTTC.

V and J are TRBV29-1 and TRBJ1-2; 8 nucleotides agree with TRBD1. Germline assignment: CDR1 SQVTM and CDR2 ANQGSEA. The CDR3 sequence is 12 residues long. V gave up 7 bases and J gave up 4 bases; unmatched junction bases: 5. For the CDR3, the DNA is TGCAGCGCTAGACAGGGGAGCTATGGCTACACCTTC. This translates into CSARQGSYGYTF.

The chain recombines TRBV3-1 with TRBJ2-1, with no clear D. V shed 3 bases and J shed 10 bases, with 7 bases lying between them. Germline CDR1 reads LGHDT; CDR2 reads YNNKEL (reference sequence). The CDR3 runs 11 residues. DNA of the CDR3: TGTGCCAGCAGCCAGTCCTTAGAGCAGTTCTTC. It encodes CASSQSLEQFF.

The chain employs TRBV11-3 and TRBJ1-2, with D tentatively TRBD1 (5 bases). The CDR3 loop spans 13 amino acids. Looked up from germline, CDR1 is SGHNT and CDR2 is YENEEA. Between the trimmed V and J ends, which lost 3 bases and 1 base, there was a span of 6 bases. This CDR3 is CASSFDSNYGYTF. CDR3 in DNA: TGTGCCAGCAGCTTCGACAGTAACTATGGCTACACCTTC. Complete variable domain (other parts from reference TRBV11-3 and TRBJ1-2): EAGVVQSPRYKIIEKKQPVAFWCNPISGHNTLYWYLQNLGQGPELLIRYENEEAVDDSQLPKDRFSAERLKGVDSTLKIQPAELGDSAVYLCASSFDSNYGYTFGSGTRLTVV.

This clonotype was detected once. The chain recombines TRBV12-3 or TRBV12-4 with TRBJ2-3, with 8 bases fitting TRBD2. V shed 6 bases, J shed 2 bases, and the junction held 13 bases outside the gene matches. The CDR3 is 17 residues long. The CDR3 sequence is CASSPLGAGASTDTQYF. The CDR3 region has the DNA TGTGCCAGCAGCCCCTTGGGAGCGGGGGCTTCCACAGATACGCAGTATTTT.

The J gene is TRBJ1-1, the V gene TRBV4-1; possibly TRBD1 for D (6 bases). The CDR3 contains 16 residues. V was shortened by 1 base and J by 3 bases, with 15 bases between the two germline ends. CDR1 and CDR2 from the germline V gene are MGHRA and YSYEKL. The CDR3 spells CASSQAAGGLYTEAFF. The CDR3 nucleotides are TGCGCCAGCAGCCAAGCCGCGGGGGGGCTCTACACTGAAGCTTTCTTT.

This chain connects TRBV5-1 to TRBJ2-5; tentative D call: TRBD2 (6 bases). V lost 4 bases and J 3 bases, leaving 13 bases between the germline ends. The CDR3 contains 14 residues. CDR1 is SGHRS, CDR2 YFSETQ, per germline. The CDR3 region is CASSQETRKETQYF. DNA of the CDR3: TGCGCCAGCAGCCAAGAGACTAGGAAAGAGACCCAGTACTTC.

J is TRBJ2-4 and V is TRBV25-1; D is unresolved. This CDR3 comprises 13 residues. Per germline, CDR1 MGHDK and CDR2 SYGVNS. Trimming took 4 bases from V and 6 from J, leaving 10 bases between them. CDR3 in DNA: TGTGCCAGCAGTGGGGAACAGAGAAACATTCAGTACTTC. It translates to CASSGEQRNIQYF.

J is TRBJ2-7 and V is TRBV4-1, with a possible D match to TRBD1 (5 bases). Germline V gives CDR1 MGHRA, CDR2 YSYEKL. The CDR3 is 13 residues long. Trimming took off 4 bases at V and 5 bases at J, with 12 bases between the two ends. In DNA form, the CDR3 reads TGCGCCAGCAGCCCCCAGGGTAGCAACGAGCAGTACTTC. It specifies CASSPQGSNEQYF.

The genes are TRBV20-1 and TRBJ2-1, with 12 bases that match TRBD2. This CDR3 has 13 amino acids. The germline V gene has CDR1 DFQATT and CDR2 SNEGSKA (reference sequence). V gave up 6 bases and J gave up 13 bases; unmatched junction bases: 10. The CDR3 coding sequence is TGCAGTGCCCGGCTTACTAGCGGGGGGCAACAGTTCTTC. Translating it yields CSARLTSGGQQFF.

This sequence joins TRBV15 and TRBJ1-5; D possibly corresponds to TRBD1 (6 bases). The V end was cut by 4 bases, the J end by 0 bases, with 10 bases between. CDR1 LNHNV and CDR2 YYDKDF come from the germline V gene (reference sequence). This CDR3 spans 15 amino acids. The CDR3 region is CATSNGQTSNQPQHF. The CDR3 DNA is TGTGCCACCAGCAACGGACAGACTAGCAATCAGCCCCAGCATTTT.

CDR3 region: CASSLVQNREQFF. CDR3 nucleotides: TGTGCCAGCAGCTTGGTCCAAAACCGGGAGCAGTTCTTC. This chain joins TRBV13 and TRBJ2-1; D remains unclear. Looked up from germline, CDR1 is PRHDT and CDR2 is FYEKMQ (reference sequence). Trimming pared 3 bases from V and 10 bases from J, leaving 13 bases between. The CDR3 covers 13 residues.

The chain is built from TRBV7-2 and TRBJ2-3, with D perhaps given as TRBD1 or TRBD2 (6 bases each). The V gene lost 5 bases and the J gene lost 4 bases, with 16 bases spanning the gap. The CDR3 sequence is 15 residues long. Per germline, CDR1 SGHTA and CDR2 FQGNSA. The CDR3: CASSPWSGAADTQYF. CDR3 DNA sequence: TGTGCCAGCAGCCCCTGGTCGGGGGCCGCAGATACGCAGTATTTT.

The gene calls are TRBV20-1 and TRBJ1-5; maybe TRBD1 (6 bases). Per germline, CDR1 DFQATT and CDR2 SNEGSKA (reference sequence). The CDR3 runs 14 residues. Deletions cut 6 bases from V and 3 bases from J, with 15 bases between. CDR3 protein: CSAFLQGDNQPQHF. CDR3 DNA: TGCAGTGCCTTCTTACAGGGAGACAATCAGCCCCAGCATTTT.